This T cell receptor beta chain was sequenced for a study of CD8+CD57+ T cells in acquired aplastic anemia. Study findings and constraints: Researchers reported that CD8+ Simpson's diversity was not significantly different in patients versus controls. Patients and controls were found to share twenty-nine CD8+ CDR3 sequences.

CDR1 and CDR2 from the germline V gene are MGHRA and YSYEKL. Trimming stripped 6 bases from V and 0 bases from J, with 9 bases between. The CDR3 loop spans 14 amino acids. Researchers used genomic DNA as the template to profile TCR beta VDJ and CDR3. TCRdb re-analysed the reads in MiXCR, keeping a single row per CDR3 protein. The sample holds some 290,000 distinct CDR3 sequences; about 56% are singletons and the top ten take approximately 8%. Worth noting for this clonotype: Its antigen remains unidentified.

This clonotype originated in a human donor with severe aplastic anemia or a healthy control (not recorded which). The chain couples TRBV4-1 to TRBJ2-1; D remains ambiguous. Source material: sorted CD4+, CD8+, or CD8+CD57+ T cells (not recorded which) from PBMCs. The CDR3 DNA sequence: TGCGCCAGCAGTGAACGGCTCTCCTACAATGAGCAGTTCTTC. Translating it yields CASSERLSYNEQFF.